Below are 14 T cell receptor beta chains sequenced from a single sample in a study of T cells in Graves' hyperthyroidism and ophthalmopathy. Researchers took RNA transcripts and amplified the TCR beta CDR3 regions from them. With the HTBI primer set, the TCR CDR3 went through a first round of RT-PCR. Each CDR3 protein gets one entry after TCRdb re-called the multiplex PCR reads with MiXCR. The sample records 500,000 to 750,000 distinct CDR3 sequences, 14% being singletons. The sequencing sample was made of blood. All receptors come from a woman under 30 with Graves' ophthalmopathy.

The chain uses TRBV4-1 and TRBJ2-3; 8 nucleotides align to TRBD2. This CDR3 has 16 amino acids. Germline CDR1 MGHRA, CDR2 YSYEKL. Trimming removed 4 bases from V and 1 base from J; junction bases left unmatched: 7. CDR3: CASSRTREDRTDTQYF. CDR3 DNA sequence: TGCGCCAGCAGCCGGACGCGGGAGGATCGCACAGATACGCAGTATTTT.

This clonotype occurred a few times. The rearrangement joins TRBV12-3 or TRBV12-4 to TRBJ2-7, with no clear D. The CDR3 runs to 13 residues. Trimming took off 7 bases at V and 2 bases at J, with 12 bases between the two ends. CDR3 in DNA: TGTGCCAGCACGTCCCTAAGTCCCTACGAGCAGTACTTC. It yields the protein CASTSLSPYEQYF.

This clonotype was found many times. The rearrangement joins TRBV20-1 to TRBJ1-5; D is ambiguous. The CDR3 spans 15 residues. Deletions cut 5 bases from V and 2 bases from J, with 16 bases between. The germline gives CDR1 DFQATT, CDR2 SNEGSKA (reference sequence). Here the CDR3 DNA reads TGCAGTGCTCTCCCGGGAGGGAAGGGCAATCAGCCCCAGCATTTT. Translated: CSALPGGKGNQPQHF.

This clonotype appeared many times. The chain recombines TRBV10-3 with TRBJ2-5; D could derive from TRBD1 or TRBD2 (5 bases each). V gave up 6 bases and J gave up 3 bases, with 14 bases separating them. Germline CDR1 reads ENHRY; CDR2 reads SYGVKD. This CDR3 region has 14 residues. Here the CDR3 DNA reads TGTGCCATCAGGGGAGACAGTTTCGAAGAGACCCAGTACTTC. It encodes CAIRGDSFEETQYF.

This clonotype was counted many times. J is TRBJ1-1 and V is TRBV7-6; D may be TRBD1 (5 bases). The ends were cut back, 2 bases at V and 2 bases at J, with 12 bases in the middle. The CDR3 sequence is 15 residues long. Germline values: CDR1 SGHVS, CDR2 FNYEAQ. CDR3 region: CASSLSPQGNTEAFF. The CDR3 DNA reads TGTGCCAGCAGCTTATCTCCCCAGGGAAACACTGAAGCTTTCTTT.

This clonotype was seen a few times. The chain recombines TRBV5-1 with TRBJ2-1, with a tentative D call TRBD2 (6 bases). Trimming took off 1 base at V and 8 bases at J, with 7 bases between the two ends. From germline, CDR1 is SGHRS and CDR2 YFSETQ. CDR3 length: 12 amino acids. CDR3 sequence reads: CASSLTSYEQFF. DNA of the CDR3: TGCGCCAGCAGCTTGACTAGCTATGAGCAGTTCTTC.

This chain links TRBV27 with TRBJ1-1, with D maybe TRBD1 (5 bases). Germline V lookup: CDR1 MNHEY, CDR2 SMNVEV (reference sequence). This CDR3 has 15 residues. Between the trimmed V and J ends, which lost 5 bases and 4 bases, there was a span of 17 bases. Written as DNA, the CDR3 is TGTGCCAGCAGTCCGTCGGGGGGGTCGGGCACTGAAGCTTTCTTT. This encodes CASSPSGGSGTEAFF.

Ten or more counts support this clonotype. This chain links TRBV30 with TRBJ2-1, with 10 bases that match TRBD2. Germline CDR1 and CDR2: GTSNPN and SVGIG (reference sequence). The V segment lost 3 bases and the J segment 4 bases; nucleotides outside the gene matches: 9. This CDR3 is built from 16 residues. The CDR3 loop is CAWRGWSSGSYNEQFF. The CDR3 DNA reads TGTGCCTGGAGGGGTTGGTCTAGCGGGAGTTACAATGAGCAGTTCTTC.

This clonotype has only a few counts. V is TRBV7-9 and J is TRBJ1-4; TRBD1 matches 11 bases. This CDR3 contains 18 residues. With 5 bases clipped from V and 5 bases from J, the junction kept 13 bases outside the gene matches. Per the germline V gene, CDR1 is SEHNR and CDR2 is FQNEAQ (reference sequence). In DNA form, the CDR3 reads TGTGCCAGCAGCCGTATCCGGGACAGGGGGTCCTACAATGAAAAACTGTTTTTT. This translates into CASSRIRDRGSYNEKLFF.

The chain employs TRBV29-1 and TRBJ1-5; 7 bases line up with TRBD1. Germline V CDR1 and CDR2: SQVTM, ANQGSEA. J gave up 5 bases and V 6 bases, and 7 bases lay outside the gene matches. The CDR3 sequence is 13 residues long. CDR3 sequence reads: CSVLDRDHQPQHF. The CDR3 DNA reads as TGCAGCGTCCTCGACAGGGACCATCAGCCCCAGCATTTT.

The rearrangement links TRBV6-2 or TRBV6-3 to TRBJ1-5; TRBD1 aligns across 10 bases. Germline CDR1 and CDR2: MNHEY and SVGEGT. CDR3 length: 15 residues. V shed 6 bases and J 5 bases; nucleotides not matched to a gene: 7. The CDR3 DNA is TGTGCCAGCAGAAGACCCGGGACAGGGGATCAGCCCCAGCATTTT. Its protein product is CASRRPGTGDQPQHF.

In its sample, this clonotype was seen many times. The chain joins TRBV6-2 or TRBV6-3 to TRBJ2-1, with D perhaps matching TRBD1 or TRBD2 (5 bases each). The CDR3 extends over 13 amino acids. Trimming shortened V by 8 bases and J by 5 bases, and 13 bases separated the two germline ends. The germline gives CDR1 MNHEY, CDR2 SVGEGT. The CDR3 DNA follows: TGTGCCAGCTCCTTGGGGACCAACAATGAGCAGTTCTTC. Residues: CASSLGTNNEQFF.

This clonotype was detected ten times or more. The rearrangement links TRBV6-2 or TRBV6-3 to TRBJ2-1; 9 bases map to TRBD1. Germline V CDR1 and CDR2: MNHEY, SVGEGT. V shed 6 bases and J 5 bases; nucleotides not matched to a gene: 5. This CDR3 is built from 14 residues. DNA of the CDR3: TGTGCCAGCAGGTCGGGACAGGGTGACAATGAGCAGTTCTTC. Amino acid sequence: CASRSGQGDNEQFF.

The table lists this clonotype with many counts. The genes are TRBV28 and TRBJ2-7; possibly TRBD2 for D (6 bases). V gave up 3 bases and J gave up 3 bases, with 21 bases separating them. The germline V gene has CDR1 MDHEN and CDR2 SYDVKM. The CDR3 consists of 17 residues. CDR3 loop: CASSLFGQLTSLYEQYF. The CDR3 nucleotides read TGTGCCAGCAGTTTGTTTGGGCAGCTAACTAGCCTCTACGAGCAGTACTTC.